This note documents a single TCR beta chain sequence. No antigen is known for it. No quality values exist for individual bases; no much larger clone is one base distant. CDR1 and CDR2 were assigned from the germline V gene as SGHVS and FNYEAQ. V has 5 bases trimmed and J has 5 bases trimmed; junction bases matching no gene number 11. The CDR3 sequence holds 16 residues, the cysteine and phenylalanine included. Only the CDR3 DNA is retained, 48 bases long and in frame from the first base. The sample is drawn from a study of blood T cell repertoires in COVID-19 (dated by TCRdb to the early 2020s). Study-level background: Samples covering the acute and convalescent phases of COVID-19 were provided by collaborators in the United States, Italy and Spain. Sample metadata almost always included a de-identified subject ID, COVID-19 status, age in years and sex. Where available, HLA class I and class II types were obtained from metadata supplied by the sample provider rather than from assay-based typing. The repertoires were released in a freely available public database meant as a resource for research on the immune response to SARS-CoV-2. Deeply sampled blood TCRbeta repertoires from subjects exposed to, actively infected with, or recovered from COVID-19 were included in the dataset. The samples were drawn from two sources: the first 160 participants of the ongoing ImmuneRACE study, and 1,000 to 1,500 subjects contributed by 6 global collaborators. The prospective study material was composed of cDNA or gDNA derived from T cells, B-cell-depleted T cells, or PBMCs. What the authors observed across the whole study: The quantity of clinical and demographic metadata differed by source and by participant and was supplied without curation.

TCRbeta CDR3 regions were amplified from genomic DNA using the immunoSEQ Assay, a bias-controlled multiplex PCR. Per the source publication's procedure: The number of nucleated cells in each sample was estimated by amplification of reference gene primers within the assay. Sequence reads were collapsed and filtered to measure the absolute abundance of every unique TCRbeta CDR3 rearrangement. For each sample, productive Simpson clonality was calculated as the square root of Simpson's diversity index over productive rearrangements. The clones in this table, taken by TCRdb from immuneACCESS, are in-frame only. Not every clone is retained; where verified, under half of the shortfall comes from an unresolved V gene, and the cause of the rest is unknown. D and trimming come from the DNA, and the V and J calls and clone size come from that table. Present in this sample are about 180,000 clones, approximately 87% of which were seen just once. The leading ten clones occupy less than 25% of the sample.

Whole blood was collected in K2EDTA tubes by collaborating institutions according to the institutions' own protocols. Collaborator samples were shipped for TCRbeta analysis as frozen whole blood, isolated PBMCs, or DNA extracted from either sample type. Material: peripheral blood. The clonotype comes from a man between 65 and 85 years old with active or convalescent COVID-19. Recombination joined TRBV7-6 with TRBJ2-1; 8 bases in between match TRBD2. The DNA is TGTGCCAGCAGCCCAACAACCGGGAGGGCCCACAATGAGCAGTTCTTC. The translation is CASSPTTGRAHNEQFF.